The next 3 T cell receptor beta chains were all read from a single sample in a study of control samples from healthy donors and cancer patients. Generated by immunoSEQ multiplex PCR, the TCRdb table keeps only in-frame clones and is missing some. The sample holds about 130,000 clones, 90% to 95% seen once. The specimen sequenced was PBMCs. Receptors were obtained from a middle-aged man with head and neck cancer.

This chain uses TRBV3-1 (or the pseudogene TRBV3-2) with TRBJ2-1; 8 nucleotides agree with TRBD2. The V segment lost 4 bases and the J segment 3 bases; nucleotides outside the gene matches: 8. The CDR3 covers 16 residues. CDR1 and CDR2 from the germline V gene are LGHDT and YNNKEL (reference sequence). CDR3 residues: CASSPVRGGLYNEQFF. CDR3 sequence (DNA): TGTGCCAGCAGCCCCGTACGGGGGGGCCTCTACAATGAGCAGTTCTTC.

The rearrangement joins TRBV4-2 to TRBJ2-3; D is undetermined. The CDR3 spans 14 residues. The germline V and J ends were trimmed by 0 bases and 1 base, with 5 bases remaining between them. The germline CDR1 and CDR2 sequences are LGHNA and YNFKEQ. This CDR3 is CASSQDFRTDTQYF. CDR3 DNA sequence: TGTGCCAGCAGCCAAGATTTCCGCACAGATACGCAGTATTTT.

The V gene is TRBV7-2, the J gene TRBJ2-3; D uncertain. Germline V gene lookup returns CDR1 SGHTA and CDR2 FQGNSA. This CDR3 spans 12 amino acids. V gave up 1 base and J gave up 8 bases, with 7 bases separating them. This CDR3 reads CASSLDGPTQYF. In nucleotides, the CDR3 is TGTGCCAGCAGCTTAGATGGGCCTACGCAGTATTTT.